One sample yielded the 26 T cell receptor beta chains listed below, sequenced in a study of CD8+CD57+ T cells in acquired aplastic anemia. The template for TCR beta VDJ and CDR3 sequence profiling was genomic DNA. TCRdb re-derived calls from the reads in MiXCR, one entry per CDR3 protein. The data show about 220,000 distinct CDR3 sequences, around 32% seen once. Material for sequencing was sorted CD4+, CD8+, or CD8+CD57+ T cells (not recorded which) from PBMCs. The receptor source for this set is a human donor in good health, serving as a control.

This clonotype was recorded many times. DNA for the CDR3: TGTGCCAGCAGCTTAATGGGGCGGATGATTAGGAATCAGCCCCAGCATTTT. Amino acids: CASSLMGRMIRNQPQHF. This sequence joins TRBV7-9 and TRBJ1-5, with D perhaps TRBD1 (5 bases). Trimming cost V 2 bases and J 4 bases, with 18 bases left between them. CDR1 and CDR2 from the germline V gene are SEHNR and FQNEAQ (reference sequence). The CDR3 loop spans 17 amino acids.

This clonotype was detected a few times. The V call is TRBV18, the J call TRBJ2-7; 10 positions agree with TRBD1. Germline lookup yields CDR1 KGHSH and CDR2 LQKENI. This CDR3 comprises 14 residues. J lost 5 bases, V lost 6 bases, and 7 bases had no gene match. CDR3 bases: TGTGCCAGCTCCCCTGGGACAGGGGACCACGAGCAGTACTTC. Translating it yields CASSPGTGDHEQYF.

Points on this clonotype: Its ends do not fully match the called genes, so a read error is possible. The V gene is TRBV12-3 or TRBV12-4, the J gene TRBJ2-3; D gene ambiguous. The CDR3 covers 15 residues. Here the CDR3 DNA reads TGTGCCAGCAGTTTTCTCGGCGGATCCACAGATACGCAGTGTTTT. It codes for CASSFLGGSTDTQCF.

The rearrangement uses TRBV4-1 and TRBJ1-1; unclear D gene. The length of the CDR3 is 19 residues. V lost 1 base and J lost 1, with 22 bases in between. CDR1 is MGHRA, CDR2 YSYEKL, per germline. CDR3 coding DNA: TGCGCCAGCAGCCAAGTTGATTTGGGATTCGGGAGACAGAACACTGAAGCTTTCTTT. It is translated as CASSQVDLGFGRQNTEAFF.

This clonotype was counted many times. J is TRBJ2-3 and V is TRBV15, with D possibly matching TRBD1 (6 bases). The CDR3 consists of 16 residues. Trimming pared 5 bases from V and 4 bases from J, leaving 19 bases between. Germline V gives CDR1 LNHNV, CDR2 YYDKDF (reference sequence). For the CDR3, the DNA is TGTGCCACCAGCCAGGGCACATACAAGGGGGCAGATACGCAGTATTTT. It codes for CATSQGTYKGADTQYF.

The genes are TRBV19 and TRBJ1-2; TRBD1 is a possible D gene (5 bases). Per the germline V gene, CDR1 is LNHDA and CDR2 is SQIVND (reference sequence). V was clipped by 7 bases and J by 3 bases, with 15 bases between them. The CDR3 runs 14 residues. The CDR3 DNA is TGTGCCAGTAACATGGGGAGAGGGGACTATGGCTACACCTTC. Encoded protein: CASNMGRGDYGYTF.

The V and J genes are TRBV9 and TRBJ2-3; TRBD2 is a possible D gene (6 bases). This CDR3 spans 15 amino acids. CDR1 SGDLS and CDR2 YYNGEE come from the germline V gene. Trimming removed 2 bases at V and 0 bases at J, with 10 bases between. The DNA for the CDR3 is TGTGCCAGCAGCGTCGGGACTTTTAGCACAGATACGCAGTATTTT. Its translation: CASSVGTFSTDTQYF.

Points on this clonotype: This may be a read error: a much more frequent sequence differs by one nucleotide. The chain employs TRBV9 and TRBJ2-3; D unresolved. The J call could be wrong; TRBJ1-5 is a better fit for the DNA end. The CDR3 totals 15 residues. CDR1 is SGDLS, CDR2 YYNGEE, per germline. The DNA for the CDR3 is TGTGCCAGCAGCGTAGGCGGGAGCAACACAGATACGCAGCATTTT. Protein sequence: CASSVGGSNTDTQHF.

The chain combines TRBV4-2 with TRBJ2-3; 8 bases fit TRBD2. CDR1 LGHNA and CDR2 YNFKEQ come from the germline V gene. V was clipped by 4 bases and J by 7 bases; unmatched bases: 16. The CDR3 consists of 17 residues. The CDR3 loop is CASSRNILADRGNTQYF. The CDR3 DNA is TGTGCCAGCAGCCGGAACATACTAGCGGACCGCGGGAATACGCAGTATTTT.

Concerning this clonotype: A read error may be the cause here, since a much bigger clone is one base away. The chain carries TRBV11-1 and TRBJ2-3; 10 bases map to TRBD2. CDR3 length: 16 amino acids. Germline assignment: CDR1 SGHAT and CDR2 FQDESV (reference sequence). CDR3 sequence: CASSFSAGGGTDTQCF. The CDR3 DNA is TGTGCCAGCAGCTTTTCAGCGGGAGGGGGAACAGATACGCAGTGTTTT.

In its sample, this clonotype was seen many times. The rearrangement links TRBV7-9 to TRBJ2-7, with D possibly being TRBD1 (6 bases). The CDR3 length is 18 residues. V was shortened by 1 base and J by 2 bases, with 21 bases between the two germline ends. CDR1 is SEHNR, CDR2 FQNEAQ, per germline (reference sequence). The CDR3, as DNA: TGTGCCAGCAGCTTAGTAGTTATTGGGCAGGGGAGTACCTACGAGCAGTACTTC. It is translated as CASSLVVIGQGSTYEQYF.

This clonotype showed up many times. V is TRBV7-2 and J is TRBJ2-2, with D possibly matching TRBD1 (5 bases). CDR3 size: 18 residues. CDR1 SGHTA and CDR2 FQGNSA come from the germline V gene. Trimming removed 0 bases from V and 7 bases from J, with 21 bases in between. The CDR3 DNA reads TGTGCCAGCAGCTTAGCGGGCAGGGCAATGAGAGGACACGGGGAGCTGTTTTTT. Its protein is CASSLAGRAMRGHGELFF.

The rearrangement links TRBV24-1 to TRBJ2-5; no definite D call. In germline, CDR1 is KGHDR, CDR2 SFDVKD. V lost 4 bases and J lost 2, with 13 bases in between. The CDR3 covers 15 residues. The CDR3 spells CATSDPRTQQETQYF. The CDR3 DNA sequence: TGTGCCACCAGTGACCCCCGCACCCAACAAGAGACCCAGTACTTC.

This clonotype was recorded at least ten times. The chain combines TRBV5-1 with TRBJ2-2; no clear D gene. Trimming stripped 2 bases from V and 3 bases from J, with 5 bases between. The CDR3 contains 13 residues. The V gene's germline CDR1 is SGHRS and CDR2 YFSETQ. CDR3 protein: CASSFDDTGELFF. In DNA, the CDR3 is TGCGCCAGCAGCTTCGATGACACCGGGGAGCTGTTTTTT.

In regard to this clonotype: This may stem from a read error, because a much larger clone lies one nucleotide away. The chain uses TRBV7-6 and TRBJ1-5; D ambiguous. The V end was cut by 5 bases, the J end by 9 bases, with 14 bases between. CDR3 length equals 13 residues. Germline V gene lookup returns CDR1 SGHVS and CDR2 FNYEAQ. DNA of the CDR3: TGTGCCAGCAGCACAACCCCGGCCGGGCCCCAGCATTTT. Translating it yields CASSTTPAGPQHF.

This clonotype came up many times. The chain's CDR3 is CASSPARHEQFF. CDR3 in DNA: TGTGCCAGCAGCCCCGCCCGCCATGAGCAGTTCTTC. V usage is TRBV7-9 and J usage is TRBJ2-1, with D unresolved. Germline-derived CDR1 and CDR2 are SEHNR and FQNEAQ (reference sequence). CDR3 length: 12 amino acids. V was shortened by 5 bases and J by 8 bases, with 10 bases between the two germline ends.

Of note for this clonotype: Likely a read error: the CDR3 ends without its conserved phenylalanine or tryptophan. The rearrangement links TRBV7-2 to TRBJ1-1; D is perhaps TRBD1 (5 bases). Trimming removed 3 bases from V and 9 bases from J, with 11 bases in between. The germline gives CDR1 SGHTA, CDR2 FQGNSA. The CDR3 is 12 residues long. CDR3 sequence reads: CASSFAGTQAFL. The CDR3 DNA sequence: TGTGCCAGCAGCTTCGCCGGGACTCAAGCTTTCCTT.

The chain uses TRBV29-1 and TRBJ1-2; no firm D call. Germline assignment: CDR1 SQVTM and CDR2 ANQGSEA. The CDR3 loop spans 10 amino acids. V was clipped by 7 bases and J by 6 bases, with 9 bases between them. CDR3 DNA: TGCAGCGCTAGGACCCATGGCTACACCTTC. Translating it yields CSARTHGYTF.

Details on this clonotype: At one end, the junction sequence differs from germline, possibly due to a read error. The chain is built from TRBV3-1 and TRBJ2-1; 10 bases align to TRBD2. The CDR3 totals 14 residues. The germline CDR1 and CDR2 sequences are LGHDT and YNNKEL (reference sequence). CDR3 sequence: CASSQEPAGGPESF. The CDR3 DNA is TGTGCCAGCAGCCAAGAACCAGCGGGAGGGCCTGAGTCCTTC.

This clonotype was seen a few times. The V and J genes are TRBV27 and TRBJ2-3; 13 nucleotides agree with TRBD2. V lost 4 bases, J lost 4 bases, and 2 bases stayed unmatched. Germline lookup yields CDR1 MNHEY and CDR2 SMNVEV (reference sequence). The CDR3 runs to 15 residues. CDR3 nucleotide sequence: TGTGCCAGCAGTTCGACTAGCGGGGGGCCAGATACGCAGTATTTT. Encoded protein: CASSSTSGGPDTQYF.

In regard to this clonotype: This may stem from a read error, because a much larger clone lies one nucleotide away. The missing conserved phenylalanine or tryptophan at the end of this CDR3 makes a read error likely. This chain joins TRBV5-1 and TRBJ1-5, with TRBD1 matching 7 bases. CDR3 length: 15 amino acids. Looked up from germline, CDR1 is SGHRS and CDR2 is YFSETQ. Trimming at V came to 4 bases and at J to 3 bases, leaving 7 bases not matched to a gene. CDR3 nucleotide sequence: TGCGCCAGCAGCGCAGGGACAGCGCCCAATCAGCCCCAGCATCTT. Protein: CASSAGTAPNQPQHL.

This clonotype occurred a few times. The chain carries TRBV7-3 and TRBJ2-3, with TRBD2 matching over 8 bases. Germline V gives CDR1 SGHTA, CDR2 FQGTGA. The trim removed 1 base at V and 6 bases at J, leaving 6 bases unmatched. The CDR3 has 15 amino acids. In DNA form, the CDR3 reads TGTGCCAGCAGCTTAATCCCGGGGGGGGCCGATACGCAGTATTTT. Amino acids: CASSLIPGGADTQYF.

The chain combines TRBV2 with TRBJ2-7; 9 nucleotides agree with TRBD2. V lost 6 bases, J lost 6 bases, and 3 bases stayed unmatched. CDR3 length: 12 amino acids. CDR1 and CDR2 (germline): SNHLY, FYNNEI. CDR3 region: CASRSSGVEQYF. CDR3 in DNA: TGTGCCAGCAGGTCTAGCGGGGTCGAGCAGTACTTC.

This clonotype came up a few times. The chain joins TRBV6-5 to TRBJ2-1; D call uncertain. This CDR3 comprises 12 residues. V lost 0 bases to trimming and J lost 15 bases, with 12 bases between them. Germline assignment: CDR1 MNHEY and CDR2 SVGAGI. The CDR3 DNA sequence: TGTGCCAGCAGTTACTCGGGTCCCAGACTGTTCTTC. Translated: CASSYSGPRLFF.

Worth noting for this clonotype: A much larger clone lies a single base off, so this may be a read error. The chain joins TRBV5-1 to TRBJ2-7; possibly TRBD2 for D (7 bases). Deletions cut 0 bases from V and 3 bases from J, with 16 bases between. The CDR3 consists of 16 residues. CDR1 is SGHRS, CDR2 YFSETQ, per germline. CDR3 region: CASSLAGGTLLYEQYF. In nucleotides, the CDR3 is TGCGCCAGCAGCTTGGCCGGGGGGACATTGCTCTACGAGCAGTACTTC.

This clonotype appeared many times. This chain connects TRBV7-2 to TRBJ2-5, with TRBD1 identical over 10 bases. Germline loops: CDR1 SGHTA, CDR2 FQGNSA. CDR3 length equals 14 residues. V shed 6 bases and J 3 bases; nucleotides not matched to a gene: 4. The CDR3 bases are TGTGCCAGCAGGGGGGGGACAGGGGAAGAGACCCAGTACTTC. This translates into CASRGGTGEETQYF.